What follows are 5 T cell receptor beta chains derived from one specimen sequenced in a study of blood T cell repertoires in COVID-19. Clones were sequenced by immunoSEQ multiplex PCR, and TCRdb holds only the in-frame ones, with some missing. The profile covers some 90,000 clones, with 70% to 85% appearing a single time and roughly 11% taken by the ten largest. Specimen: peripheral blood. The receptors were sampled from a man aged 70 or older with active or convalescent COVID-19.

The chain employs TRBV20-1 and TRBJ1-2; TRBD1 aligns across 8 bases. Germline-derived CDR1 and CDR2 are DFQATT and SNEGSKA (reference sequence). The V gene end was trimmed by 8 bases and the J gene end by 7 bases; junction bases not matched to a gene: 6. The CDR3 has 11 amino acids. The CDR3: CSSQGVSGYTF. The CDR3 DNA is TGCAGTTCACAGGGGGTAAGTGGCTACACCTTC.

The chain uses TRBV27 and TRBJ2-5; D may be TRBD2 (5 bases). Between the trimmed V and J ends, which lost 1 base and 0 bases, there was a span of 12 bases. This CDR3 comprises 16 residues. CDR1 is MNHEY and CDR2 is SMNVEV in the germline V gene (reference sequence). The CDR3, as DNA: TGTGCCAGCAGTTTATATTCGGGAACCTACCAAGAGACCCAGTACTTC. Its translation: CASSLYSGTYQETQYF.

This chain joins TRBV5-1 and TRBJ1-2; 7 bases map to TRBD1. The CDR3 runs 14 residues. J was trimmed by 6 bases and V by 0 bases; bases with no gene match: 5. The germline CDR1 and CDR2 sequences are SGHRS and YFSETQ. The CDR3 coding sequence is TGCGCCAGCAGCTTGGCTATTACAGGGGATGGCTACACCTTC. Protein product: CASSLAITGDGYTF. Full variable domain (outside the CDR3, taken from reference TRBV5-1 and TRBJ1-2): KAGVTQTPRYLIKTRGQQVTLSCSPISGHRSVSWYQQTPGQGLQFLFEYFSETQRNKGNFPGRFSGRQFSNSRSEMNVSTLELGDSALYLCASSLAITGDGYTFGSGTRLTVV.

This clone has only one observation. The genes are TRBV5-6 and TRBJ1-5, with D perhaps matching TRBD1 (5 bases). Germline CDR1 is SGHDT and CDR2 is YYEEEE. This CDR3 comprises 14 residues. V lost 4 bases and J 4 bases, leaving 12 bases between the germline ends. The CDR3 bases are TGTGCCAGCAGCCACGCGGGGGGGAATCAGCCCCAGCATTTT. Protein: CASSHAGGNQPQHF.

The CDR3 is CASSQVNRASGNTIYF. CDR3 sequence (DNA): TGCGCCAGCAGCCAAGTAAACAGGGCTTCTGGAAACACCATATATTTT. V and J are TRBV4-3 and TRBJ1-3; the D gene is possibly TRBD1 (6 bases). Germline V gives CDR1 LGHNA, CDR2 YSLEER. This CDR3 has 16 amino acids. V lost 1 base and J lost 1, with 11 bases in between.